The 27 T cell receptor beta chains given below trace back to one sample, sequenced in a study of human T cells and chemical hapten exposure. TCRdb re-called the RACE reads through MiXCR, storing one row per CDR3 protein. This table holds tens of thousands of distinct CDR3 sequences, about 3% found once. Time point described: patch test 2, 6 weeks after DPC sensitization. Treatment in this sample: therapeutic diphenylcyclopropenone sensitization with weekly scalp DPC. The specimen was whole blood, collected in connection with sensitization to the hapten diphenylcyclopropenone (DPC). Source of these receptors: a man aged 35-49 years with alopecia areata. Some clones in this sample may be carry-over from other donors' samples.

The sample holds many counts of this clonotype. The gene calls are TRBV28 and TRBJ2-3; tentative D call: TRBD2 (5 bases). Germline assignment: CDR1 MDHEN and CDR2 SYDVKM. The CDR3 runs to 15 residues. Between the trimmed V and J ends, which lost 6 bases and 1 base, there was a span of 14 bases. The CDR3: CASRLSGDRTDTQYF. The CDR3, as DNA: TGTGCCAGCAGACTAAGCGGAGATCGCACAGATACGCAGTATTTT.

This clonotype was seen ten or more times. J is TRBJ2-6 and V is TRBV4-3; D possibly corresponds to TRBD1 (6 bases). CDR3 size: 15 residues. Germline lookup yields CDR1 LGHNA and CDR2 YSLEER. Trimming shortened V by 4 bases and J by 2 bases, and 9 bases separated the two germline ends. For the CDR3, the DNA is TGCGCCAGCAGCCCCAGGGGAGCTGGGGCCAACGTCCTGACTTTC. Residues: CASSPRGAGANVLTF.

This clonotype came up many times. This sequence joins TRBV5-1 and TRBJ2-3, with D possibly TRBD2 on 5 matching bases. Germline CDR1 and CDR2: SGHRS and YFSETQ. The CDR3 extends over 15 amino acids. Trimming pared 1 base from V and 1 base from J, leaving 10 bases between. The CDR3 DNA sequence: TGCGCCAGCAGCTTGAGAGGGATGGGCACAGATACGCAGTATTTT. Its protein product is CASSLRGMGTDTQYF.

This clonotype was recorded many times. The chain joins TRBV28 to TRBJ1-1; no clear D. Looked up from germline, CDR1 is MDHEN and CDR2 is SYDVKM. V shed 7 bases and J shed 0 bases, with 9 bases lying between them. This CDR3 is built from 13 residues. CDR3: CASTLAVNTEAFF. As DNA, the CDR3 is TGTGCCAGCACCCTTGCGGTGAACACTGAAGCTTTCTTT.

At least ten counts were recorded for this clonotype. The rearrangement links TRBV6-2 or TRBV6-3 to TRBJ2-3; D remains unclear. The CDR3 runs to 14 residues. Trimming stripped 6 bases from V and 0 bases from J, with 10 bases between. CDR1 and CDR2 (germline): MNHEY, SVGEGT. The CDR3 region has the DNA TGTGCCAGCAGGTGGTCGATTAGCACAGATACGCAGTATTTT. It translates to CASRWSISTDTQYF.

This chain's CDR3 is CASSLAEKDGYTF. The CDR3 nucleotides read TGTGCCAGCAGTTTGGCGGAGAAGGATGGCTACACCTTC. The V call is TRBV28, the J call TRBJ1-2; D is undetermined. The CDR3 covers 13 residues. CDR1 is MDHEN and CDR2 is SYDVKM in the germline V gene. Trimming stripped 3 bases from V and 6 bases from J, with 11 bases between.

The CDR3 here is CASSLEAGTGSYEQYF. The CDR3, as DNA: TGTGCCAGCAGCTTAGAAGCCGGGACAGGTTCCTACGAGCAGTACTTC. This chain joins TRBV7-9 and TRBJ2-7; TRBD1 aligns across 8 bases. This CDR3 spans 16 amino acids. J gave up 1 base and V 1 base, and 6 bases lay outside the gene matches. Germline loops: CDR1 SEHNR, CDR2 FQNEAQ (reference sequence).

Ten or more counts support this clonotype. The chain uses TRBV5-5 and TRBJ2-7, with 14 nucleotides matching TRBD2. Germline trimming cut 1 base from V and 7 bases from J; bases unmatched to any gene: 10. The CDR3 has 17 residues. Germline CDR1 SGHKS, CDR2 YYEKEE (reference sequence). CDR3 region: CASSLRPGLAGDREQYF. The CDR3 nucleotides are TGTGCCAGCAGCTTGCGCCCGGGACTAGCGGGAGATCGGGAGCAGTACTTC.

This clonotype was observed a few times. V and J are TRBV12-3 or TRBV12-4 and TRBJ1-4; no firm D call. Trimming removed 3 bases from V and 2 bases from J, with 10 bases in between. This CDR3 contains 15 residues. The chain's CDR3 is CASSFAGKTNEKLFF. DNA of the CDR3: TGTGCCAGCAGTTTTGCGGGGAAGACTAATGAAAAACTGTTTTTT.

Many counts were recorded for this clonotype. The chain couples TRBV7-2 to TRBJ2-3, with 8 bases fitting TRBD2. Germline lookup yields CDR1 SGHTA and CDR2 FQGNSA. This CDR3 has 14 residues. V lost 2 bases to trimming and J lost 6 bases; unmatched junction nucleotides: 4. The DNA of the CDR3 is TGTGCCAGCAGCTTATCGACTAGCGCTGATACGCAGTATTTT. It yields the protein CASSLSTSADTQYF. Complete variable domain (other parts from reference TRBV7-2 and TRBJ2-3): GAGVSQSPSNKVTEKGKDVELRCDPISGHTALYWYRQSLGQGLEFLIYFQGNSAPDKSGLPSDRFSAERTGGSVSTLTIQRTQQEDSAVYLCASSLSTSADTQYFGPGTRLTVL.

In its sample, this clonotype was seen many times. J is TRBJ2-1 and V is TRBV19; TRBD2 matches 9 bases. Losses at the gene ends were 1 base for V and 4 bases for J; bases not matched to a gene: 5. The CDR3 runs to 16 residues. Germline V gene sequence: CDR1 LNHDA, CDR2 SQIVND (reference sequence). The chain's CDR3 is CASSIGLAALYNEQFF. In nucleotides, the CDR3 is TGTGCCAGTAGTATAGGACTAGCGGCATTATACAATGAGCAGTTCTTC.

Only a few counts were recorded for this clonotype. CDR3 DNA sequence: TGTGCCAGCAGTTTAGACCGGGGAGAGCCTGAAGCTTTCTTT. Residues: CASSLDRGEPEAFF. The chain has TRBV12-3 or TRBV12-4 and TRBJ1-1; D is ambiguous. The length of the CDR3 is 14 residues. V lost 1 base, J lost 6 bases, and 12 bases lay in between.

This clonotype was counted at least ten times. The CDR3 sequence is CASSLSGQETQYF. In DNA, the CDR3 is TGTGCCAGCAGTTTATCAGGGCAAGAGACCCAGTACTTC. The genes are TRBV27 and TRBJ2-5; D unclear. This CDR3 is built from 13 residues. Trimming cost V 0 bases and J 2 bases, with 4 bases left between them. Looked up from germline, CDR1 is MNHEY and CDR2 is SMNVEV (reference sequence).

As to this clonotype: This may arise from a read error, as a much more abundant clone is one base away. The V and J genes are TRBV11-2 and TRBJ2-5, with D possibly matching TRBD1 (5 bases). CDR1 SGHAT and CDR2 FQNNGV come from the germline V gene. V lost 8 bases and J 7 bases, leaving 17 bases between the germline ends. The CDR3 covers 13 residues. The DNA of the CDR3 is TGTGCCAGCCGGTTTCAGGGAAGGGGGACCCAGTACTTC. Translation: CASRFQGRGTQYF.

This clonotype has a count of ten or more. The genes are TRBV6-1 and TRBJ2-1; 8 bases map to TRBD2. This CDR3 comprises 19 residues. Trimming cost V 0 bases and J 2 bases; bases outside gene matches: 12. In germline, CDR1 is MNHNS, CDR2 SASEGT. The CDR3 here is CASSEALGLTGGPYNEQFF. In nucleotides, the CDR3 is TGTGCCAGCAGTGAAGCATTAGGGCTTACGGGAGGGCCCTACAATGAGCAGTTCTTC.

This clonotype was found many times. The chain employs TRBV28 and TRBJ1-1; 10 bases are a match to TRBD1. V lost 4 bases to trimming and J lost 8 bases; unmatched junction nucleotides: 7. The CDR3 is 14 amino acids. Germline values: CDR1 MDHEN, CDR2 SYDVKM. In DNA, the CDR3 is TGTGCCAGCAGTTCCTGGACAGGGGGAAGCGAAGCTTTCTTT. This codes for CASSSWTGGSEAFF.

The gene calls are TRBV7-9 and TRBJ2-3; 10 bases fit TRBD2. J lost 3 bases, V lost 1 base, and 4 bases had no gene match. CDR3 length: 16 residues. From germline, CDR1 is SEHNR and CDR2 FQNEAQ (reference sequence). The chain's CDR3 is CASSLVASGSTDTQYF. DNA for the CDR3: TGTGCCAGCAGCTTAGTAGCTAGCGGGAGTACAGATACGCAGTATTTT.

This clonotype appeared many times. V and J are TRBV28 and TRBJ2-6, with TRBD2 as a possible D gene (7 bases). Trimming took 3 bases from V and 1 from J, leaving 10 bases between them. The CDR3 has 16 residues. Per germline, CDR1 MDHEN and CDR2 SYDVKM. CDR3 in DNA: TGTGCCAGCAGTTTTGCGGGGGCTTCTGGGGCCAACGTCCTGACTTTC. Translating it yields CASSFAGASGANVLTF.

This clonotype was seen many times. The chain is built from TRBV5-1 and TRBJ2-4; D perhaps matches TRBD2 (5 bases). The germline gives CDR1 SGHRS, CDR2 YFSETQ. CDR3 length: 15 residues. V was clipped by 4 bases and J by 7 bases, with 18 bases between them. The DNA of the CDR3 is TGCGCCAGCAGCCAGGACTCGGCTAATTCCAACATTCAGTACTTC. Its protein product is CASSQDSANSNIQYF. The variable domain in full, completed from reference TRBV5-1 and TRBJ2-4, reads KAGVTQTPRYLIKTRGQQVTLSCSPISGHRSVSWYQQTPGQGLQFLFEYFSETQRNKGNFPGRFSGRQFSNSRSEMNVSTLELGDSALYLCASSQDSANSNIQYFGAGTRLSVL.

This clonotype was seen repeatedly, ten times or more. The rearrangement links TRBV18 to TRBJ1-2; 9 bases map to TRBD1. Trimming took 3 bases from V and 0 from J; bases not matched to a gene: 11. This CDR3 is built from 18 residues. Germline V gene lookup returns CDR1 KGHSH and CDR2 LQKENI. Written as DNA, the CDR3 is TGTGCCAGCTCACCCCTAAGCCCCCGGGACAGGGCTAACTATGGCTACACCTTC. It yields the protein CASSPLSPRDRANYGYTF.

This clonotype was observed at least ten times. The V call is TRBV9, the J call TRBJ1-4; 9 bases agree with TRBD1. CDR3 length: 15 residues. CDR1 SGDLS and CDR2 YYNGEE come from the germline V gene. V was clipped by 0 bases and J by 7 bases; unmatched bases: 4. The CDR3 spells CASSVEGTGFEKLFF. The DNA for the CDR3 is TGTGCCAGCAGCGTAGAAGGGACAGGGTTTGAAAAACTGTTTTTT.

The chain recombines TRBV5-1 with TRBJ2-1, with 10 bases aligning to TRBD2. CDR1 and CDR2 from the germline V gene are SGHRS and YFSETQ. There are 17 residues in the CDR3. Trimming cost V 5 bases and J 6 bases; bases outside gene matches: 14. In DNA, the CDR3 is TGCGCCAGCAGTATGCCTCAAGCGGGAGGGCCTCGCAATGAGCAGTTCTTC. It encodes CASSMPQAGGPRNEQFF.

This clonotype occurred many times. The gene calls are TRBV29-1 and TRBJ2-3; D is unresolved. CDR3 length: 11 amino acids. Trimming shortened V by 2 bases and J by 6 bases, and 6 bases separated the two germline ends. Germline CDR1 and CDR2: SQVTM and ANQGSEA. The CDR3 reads CSVEFADTQYF. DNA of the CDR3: TGCAGCGTTGAATTTGCTGATACGCAGTATTTT.

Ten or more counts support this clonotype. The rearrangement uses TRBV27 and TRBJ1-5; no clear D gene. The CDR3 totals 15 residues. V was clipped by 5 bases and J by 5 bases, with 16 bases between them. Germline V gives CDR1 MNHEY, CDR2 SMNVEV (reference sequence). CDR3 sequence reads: CASSPNIRKDQPQHF. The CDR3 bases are TGTGCCAGCAGTCCAAACATCCGCAAAGATCAGCCCCAGCATTTT.

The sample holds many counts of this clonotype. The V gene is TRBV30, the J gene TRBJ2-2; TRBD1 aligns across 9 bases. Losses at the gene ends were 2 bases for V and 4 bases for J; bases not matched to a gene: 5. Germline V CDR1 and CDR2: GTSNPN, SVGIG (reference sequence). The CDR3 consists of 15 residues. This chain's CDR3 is CAWSTGTGSTGELFF. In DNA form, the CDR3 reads TGTGCCTGGAGTACTGGGACAGGGAGCACCGGGGAGCTGTTTTTT.

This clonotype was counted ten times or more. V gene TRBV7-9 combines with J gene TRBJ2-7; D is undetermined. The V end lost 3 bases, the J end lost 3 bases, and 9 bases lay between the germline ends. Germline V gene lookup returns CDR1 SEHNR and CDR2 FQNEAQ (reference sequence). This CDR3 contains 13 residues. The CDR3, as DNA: TGTGCCAGCAGCTTGGTAGAAAACTACGAGCAGTACTTC. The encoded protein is CASSLVENYEQYF.

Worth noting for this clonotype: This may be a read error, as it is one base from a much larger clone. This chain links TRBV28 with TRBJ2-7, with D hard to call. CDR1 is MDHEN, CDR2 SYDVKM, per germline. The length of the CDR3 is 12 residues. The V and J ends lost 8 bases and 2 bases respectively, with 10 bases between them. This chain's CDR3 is CASQIATYEQYF. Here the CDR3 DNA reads TGTGCCAGCCAGATAGCAACCTACGAGCAGTACTTC. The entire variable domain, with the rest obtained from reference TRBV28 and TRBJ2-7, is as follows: DVKVTQSSRYLVKRTGEKVFLECVQDMDHENMFWYRQDPGLGLRLIYFSYDVKMKEKGDIPEGYSVSREKKERFSLILESASTNQTSMYLCASQIATYEQYFGPGTRLTVT.